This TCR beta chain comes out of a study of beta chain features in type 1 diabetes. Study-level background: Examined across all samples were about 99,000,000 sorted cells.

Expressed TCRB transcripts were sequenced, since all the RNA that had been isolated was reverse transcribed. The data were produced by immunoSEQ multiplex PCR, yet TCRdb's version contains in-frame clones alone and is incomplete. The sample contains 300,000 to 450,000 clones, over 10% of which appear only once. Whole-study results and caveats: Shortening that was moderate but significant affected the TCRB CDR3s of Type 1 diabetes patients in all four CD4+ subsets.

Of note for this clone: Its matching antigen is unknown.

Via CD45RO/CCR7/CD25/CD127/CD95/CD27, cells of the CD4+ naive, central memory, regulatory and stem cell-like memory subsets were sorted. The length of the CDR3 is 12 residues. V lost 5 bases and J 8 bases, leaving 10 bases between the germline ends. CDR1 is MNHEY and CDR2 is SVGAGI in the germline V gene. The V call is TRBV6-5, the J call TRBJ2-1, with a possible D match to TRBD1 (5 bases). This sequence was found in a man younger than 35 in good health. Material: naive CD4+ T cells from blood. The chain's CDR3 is CASSRTLDEQFF. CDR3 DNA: TGTGCCAGCAGTAGGACACTCGATGAGCAGTTCTTC.